This TCR beta chain was observed in a study of cytomegalovirus exposure and HLA in healthy donors. Study summary: The 100 to 150 validation repertoires and the approximately 630 first-cohort repertoires shared a platform, a later analysis reported.

This clone was observed a few times. The antigen remains unidentified. Sequenced by immunoSEQ multiplex PCR; TCRdb stores in-frame clones only, minus some. Of about 130,000 clones in the sample, approximately 91% were seen once. Germline loops: CDR1 SEHNR, CDR2 FQNEAQ (reference sequence). V shed 1 base and J shed 1 base, with 7 bases lying between them. This CDR3 comprises 14 residues. General study results and limits: Investigators reported 164 TCR beta chains as tied to cytomegalovirus.

The validation cohort, a group of 100 to 150 subjects, included the donors and was separate from the approximately 680-subject first cohort. This clonotype was sampled from a woman between 18 and 29 years old in good health and CMV-seronegative. The chain links TRBV7-9 to TRBJ1-1; D unclear. Sequencing used PBMCs. DNA for the CDR3: TGTGCCAGCAGCTTAGTTAAACAGAACACTGAAGCTTTCTTT. It is translated as CASSLVKQNTEAFF.